Here is one T cell receptor (beta chain) with its context. The record originates from a study of T-cell reconstitution after alpha-beta-depleted transplantation in children. Germline V CDR1 and CDR2: GTSNPN, SVGIG (reference sequence). V shed 3 bases, J shed 2 bases, and the junction held 7 bases outside the gene matches. The CDR3 is made up of 15 amino acids. Construction of the TCRbeta library involved unique molecular identifiers. TCRdb called the PCR reads again in MiXCR, with one record for every CDR3 protein. The sample yields about 690,000 distinct CDR3 sequences, around a sixth seen once. The input for sequencing was PBMCs from the stem cell graft donor, taken from the stem cell graft. The J gene is TRBJ1-2, the V gene TRBV30; TRBD1 agrees at 9 bases. The sequence was collected from a human donor who donated a stem cell graft to a child with acute myeloid leukemia. The CDR3 DNA sequence: TGTGCCTGGAGATTGGGGACAGGGACAAACTATGGCTACACCTTC. This translates into CAWRLGTGTNYGYTF.